This T cell receptor (beta chain) was documented in a study of cytomegalovirus exposure and HLA in healthy donors. Study information: In terms of ancestry, the Caucasian-associated cluster contained roughly 80% of the 350 to 450 genotyped donors.

The PCR used 60 Vbeta and 13 Jbeta primers. The repertoire was sequenced with immunoSEQ multiplex PCR; TCRdb's copy has only in-frame clones and lacks some. The profile shows over 110,000 clones, about three quarters of them singletons. Though nominally healthy at sampling, donors likely had unrecorded immune exposures. Unmatched junction bases numbered 7, after V lost 8 bases and J lost 0 bases. CDR1 is ENHRY and CDR2 is SYGVKD in the germline V gene. The CDR3 totals 15 residues. The genes are TRBV10-3 and TRBJ1-5, with TRBD1 matching over 7 bases. Sequencing used PBMCs. The TCR was taken from a woman in her 40s in good health and CMV-seronegative. This CDR3 is CAIAGQRDSNQPQHF. CDR3 in DNA: TGTGCCATCGCGGGACAGCGCGATAGCAATCAGCCCCAGCATTTT.